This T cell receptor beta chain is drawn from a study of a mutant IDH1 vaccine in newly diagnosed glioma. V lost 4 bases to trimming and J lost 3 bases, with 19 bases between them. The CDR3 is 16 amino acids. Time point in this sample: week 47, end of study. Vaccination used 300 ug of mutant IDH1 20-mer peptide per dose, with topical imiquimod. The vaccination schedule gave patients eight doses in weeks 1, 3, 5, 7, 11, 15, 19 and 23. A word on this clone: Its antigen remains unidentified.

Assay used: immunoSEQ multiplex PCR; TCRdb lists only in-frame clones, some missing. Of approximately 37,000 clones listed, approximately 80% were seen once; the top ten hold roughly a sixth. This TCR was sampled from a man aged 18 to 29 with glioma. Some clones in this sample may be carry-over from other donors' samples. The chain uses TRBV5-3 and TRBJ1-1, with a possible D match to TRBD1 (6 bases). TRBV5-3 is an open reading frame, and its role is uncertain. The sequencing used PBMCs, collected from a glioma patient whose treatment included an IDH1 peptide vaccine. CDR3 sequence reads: CARSRYPWTADTEAFF. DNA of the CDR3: TGTGCCAGAAGCCGTTACCCGTGGACAGCAGACACTGAAGCTTTCTTT.